The T cell receptor beta chain described here comes from a study of blood T cell repertoires in COVID-19. As for the study in general: Whether acute or convalescent, the COVID-19 samples came from the United States, Italy and Spain.

Per the authors' pipeline: Reference gene primers were amplified, and this amplification served to estimate nucleated cell counts. Measured with immunoSEQ multiplex PCR; TCRdb has only the in-frame clones, and not every one. That table furnishes V, J and clone size, whereas the DNA furnished D and trimming. The table shows roughly 200,000 clones, with roughly nine tenths occurring only once. Looked up from germline, CDR1 is WSHSY and CDR2 is SAAADI. The CDR3 spans 14 residues. The junction had 6 bases not matched to a gene; V was cut back by 4 bases and J by 7 bases. This clonotype originated in a woman between 45 and 60 years old with COVID-19, enrolled during active disease. The sample was peripheral blood. V gene TRBV10-2 combines with J gene TRBJ1-3; 8 positions match TRBD1. The CDR3 DNA reads TGCGCCAGCAGTGCCCTGACAGGGGCGAACACCATATATTTT. Translating it yields CASSALTGANTIYF.